The clone carrying this T cell receptor (beta chain) was picked up a small number of times. Its antigen remains unidentified. The data were obtained in a study of T cell repertoires in cytomegalovirus infection. Across the study: Indicated by public TCR beta signatures were CMV infection and matching HLA type. Study results and caveats: Across the ex vivo response, the dominant clonotypes were HLA-C-restricted CMV-specific TCR beta clonotypes. The cumulative frequency of public TCR beta families distinguished individuals who carried CMV together with the relevant HLA.

TCRdb reprocessed the reads with MiXCR, giving one entry per CDR3 protein. The sample yields hundreds of thousands of distinct CDR3 sequences, more than 20% seen once. The CDR3 totals 15 residues. Germline V CDR1 and CDR2: LNHDA, SQIVND (reference sequence). The material sequenced was CD8+ T cells from PBMCs. The TCR originated in a human donor in good health (CMV status not recorded). Some clones in this sample may be carry-over from other donors' samples. The gene calls are TRBV19 and TRBJ1-1; 7 nucleotides align to TRBD1. This chain's CDR3 is CASGTPGQRNTEAFF. The CDR3 nucleotides are TGTGCTAGCGGAACCCCGGGACAGAGGAACACTGAAGCTTTCTTT.